What follows describes a single T cell receptor (beta chain). Its antigen is not identified. The sample originates from a study of shared clonotypes between healthy human individuals. On the study more broadly: Each donor contributed plates that comprised three CD4 naive, three CD4 memory, two CD8 naive and one CD8 memory. Study conclusions and caveats: Roughly 5% was the fraction of naive CD4 clonotypes found shared across several donors. Generation probabilities of non-shared clonotypes were lower (relative to those shared by all four donors). What limited the represented genetic and exposure-history diversity was the small number of donors.

CDR3 length equals 12 residues. CDR1 is SQVTM, CDR2 ANQGSEA, per germline. V was clipped by 8 bases and J by 2 bases, with 13 bases between them. The repertoire was sequenced with immunoSEQ multiplex PCR; TCRdb's copy has only in-frame clones and lacks some. The profile shows about 700,000 clones, around 92% of them singletons. Terminally differentiated effector memory CD45RA+ cells were excluded from the naive CD8 cells, which were CD45RO-negative and positively selected for CCR7. This TCR was sampled from a man younger than 40 in good health. The rearrangement links TRBV29-1 to TRBJ2-7; tentatively, D is TRBD1 or TRBD2 (5 bases each). Sequenced sample: naive CD8+ T cells sorted from blood. The CDR3 is CSFRDETYEQYF. The CDR3 DNA follows: TGCAGCTTCCGGGACGAAACCTACGAGCAGTACTTC.